This T cell receptor beta chain derives from a study of regulatory T cells in long-lasting Graves disease. The authors built TCR beta libraries using iRepertoire HTBI primers and Arm-PCR of CDR3 regions. TCRdb reprocessed the multiplex PCR reads with MiXCR, giving one entry per CDR3 protein. The sample holds about 420,000 distinct CDR3 sequences, 15% to 20% seen once. General study results and limits: Analysis covered peripheral blood alone, not thyroid tissue.

Notes on this clonotype: Its antigen is not known.

The time point denotes: newly diagnosed GD, antithyroid drugs for less than 3 months. PBMC RNA served as the TCR library source. These data were likewise used in another study, on T cells in Graves' hyperthyroidism and ophthalmopathy. That paper notes: Uncontrolled infection, other autoimmune disease, pregnancy or lactation disqualified patients from enrolment. HTBI primers were the set used in a first-round RT-PCR of the TCR CDR3.

The source is a young woman with Graves disease. The specimen was peripheral blood mononuclear cells (PBMCs), collected at new diagnosis, from a patient treated with antithyroid drugs.

CDR3 sequence: CASSGAPAGWQFF. The CDR3 region has the DNA TGTGCCAGCAGCGGCGCGCCCGCCGGGTGGCAGTTCTTC. The V call is TRBV9, the J call TRBJ2-1; D gene unclear. CDR3 length: 13 amino acids. CDR1 is SGDLS, CDR2 YYNGEE, per germline. The V end lost 3 bases, the J end lost 12 bases, and 16 bases lay between the germline ends.